This T cell receptor beta chain was identified in a study of shared clonotypes between healthy human individuals. About the study: Per donor, CD8 memory used one plate, CD8 naive used two, CD4 memory used three and CD4 naive used three. Regarding the study as a whole: Clonotypes shared by all four sorted-subset donors had higher generation probabilities than non-shared clonotypes. On the whole, naive subsets had larger estimated richness than memory subsets had.

Details on this clone: Its specificity is unknown.

The ends lost 1 base at V and 0 bases at J; junction bases unmatched: 1. Germline V gives CDR1 SGHRS, CDR2 YFSETQ. The CDR3 covers 14 residues. Assay: immunoSEQ multiplex PCR; the TCRdb copy retains only in-frame clones and omits some. Of approximately 2,300,000 clones in the sample, 85% to 95% are singletons; the top ten hold roughly 0.34%. The chain employs TRBV5-1 and TRBJ2-7, with 7 bases matching TRBD1. The material sequenced was naive CD4+ T cells from PBMCs. Subset specified: CD45RA+ positively selected. This TCR was recovered from a man between 18 and 29 years old in good health. Some clones in this sample may be carry-over from other donors' samples. This CDR3 is CASSLRDSSYEQYF. DNA for the CDR3: TGCGCCAGCAGCTTGCGGGACAGCTCCTACGAGCAGTACTTC.